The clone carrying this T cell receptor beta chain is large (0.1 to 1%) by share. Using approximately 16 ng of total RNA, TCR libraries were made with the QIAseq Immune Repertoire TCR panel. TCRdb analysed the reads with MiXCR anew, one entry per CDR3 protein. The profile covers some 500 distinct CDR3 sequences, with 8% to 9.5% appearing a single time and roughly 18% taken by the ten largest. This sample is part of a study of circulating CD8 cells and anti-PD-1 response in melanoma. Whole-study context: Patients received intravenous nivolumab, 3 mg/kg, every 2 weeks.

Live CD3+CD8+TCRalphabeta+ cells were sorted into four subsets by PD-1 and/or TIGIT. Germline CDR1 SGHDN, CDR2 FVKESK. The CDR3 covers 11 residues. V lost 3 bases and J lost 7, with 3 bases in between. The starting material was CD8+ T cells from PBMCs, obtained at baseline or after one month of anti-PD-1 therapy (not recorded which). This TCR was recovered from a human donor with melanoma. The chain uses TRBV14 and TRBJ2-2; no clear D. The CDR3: CASSQVGELFF. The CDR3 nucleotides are TGTGCCAGCAGCCAGGTCGGGGAGCTGTTTTTT.